This T cell receptor beta chain originates from a study of blood T cell repertoires in COVID-19. Study background: The cDNA or gDNA used as material had been derived from T cells, B-cell-depleted T cells, or PBMCs.

J was trimmed by 4 bases and V by 3 bases; bases with no gene match: 4. CDR3 length equals 14 residues. From germline, CDR1 is LNHDA and CDR2 SQIVND (reference sequence). Here immunoSEQ multiplex PCR was the method, and the copy in TCRdb shows in-frame clones only, minus some. This table has more than 40,000 clones, around 90% appearing once. The specimen sequenced was peripheral blood. The chain is built from TRBV19 and TRBJ2-3; 7 positions match TRBD2. This TCR was sampled from a man in his forties or fifties with active COVID-19. This CDR3 is CASSIKGGADTQYF. The CDR3 region has the DNA TGTGCCAGTAGTATTAAGGGAGGGGCAGATACGCAGTATTTT.